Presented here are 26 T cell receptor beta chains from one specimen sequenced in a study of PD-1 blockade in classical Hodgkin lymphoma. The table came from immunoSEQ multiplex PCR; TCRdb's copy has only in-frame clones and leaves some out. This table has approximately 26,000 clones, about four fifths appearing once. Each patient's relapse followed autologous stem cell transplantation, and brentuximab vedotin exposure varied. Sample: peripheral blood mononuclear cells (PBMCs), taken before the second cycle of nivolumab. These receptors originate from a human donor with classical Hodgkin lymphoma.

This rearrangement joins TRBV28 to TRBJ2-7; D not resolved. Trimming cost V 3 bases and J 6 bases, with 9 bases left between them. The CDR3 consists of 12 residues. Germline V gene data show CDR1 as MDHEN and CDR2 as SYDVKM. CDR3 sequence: CASSLLNTEQYF. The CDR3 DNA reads TGTGCCAGCAGTTTGCTTAACACCGAGCAGTACTTC. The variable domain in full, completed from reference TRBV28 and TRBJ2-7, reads DVKVTQSSRYLVKRTGEKVFLECVQDMDHENMFWYRQDPGLGLRLIYFSYDVKMKEKGDIPEGYSVSREKKERFSLILESASTNQTSMYLCASSLLNTEQYFGPGTRLTVT.

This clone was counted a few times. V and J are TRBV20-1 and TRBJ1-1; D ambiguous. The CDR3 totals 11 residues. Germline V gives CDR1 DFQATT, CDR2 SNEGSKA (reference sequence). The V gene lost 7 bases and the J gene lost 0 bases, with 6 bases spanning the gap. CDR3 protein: CSVSLNTEAFF. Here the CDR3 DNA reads TGCAGTGTGAGTCTGAACACTGAAGCTTTCTTT.

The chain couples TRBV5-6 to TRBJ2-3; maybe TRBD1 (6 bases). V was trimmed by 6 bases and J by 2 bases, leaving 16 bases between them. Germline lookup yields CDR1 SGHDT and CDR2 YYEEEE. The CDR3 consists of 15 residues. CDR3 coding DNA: TGTGCCAGCACCTATATAGGGGGAATCACAGATACGCAGTATTTT. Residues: CASTYIGGITDTQYF. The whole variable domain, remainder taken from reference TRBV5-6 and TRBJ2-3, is DAGVTQSPTHLIKTRGQQVTLRCSPKSGHDTVSWYQQALGQGPQFIFQYYEEEERQRGNFPDRFSGHQFPNYSSELNVNALLLGDSALYLCASTYIGGITDTQYFGPGTRLTVL.

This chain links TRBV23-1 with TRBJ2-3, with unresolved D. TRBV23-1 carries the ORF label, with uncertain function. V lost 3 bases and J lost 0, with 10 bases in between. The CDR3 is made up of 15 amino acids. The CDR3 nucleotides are TGCGCCAGCAGTCAGAGCCGCTCGAGCACAGATACGCAGTATTTT. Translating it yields CASSQSRSSTDTQYF.

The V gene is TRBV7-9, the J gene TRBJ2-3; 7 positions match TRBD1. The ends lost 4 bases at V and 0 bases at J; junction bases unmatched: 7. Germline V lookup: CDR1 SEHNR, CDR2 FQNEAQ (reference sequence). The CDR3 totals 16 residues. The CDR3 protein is CASSSETGMSTDTQYF. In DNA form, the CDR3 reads TGTGCCAGCAGCTCGGAGACAGGGATGAGCACAGATACGCAGTATTTT.

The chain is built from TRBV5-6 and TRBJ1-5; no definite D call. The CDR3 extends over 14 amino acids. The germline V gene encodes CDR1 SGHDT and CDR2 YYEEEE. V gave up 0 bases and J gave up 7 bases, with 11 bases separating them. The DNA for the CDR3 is TGTGCCAGCAGCTTGGGATATGGAAGCCAGCCCCAGCATTTT. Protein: CASSLGYGSQPQHF.

The CDR3 sequence: CASSEVAWPGNQPQHF. The CDR3 bases are TGTGCCAGCAGTGAGGTCGCCTGGCCAGGGAATCAGCCCCAGCATTTT. The V call is TRBV6-1, the J call TRBJ1-5; D perhaps matches TRBD1 (5 bases). There are 16 residues in the CDR3. Trimming removed 3 bases at V and 4 bases at J, with 16 bases between. Per the germline V gene, CDR1 is MNHNS and CDR2 is SASEGT.

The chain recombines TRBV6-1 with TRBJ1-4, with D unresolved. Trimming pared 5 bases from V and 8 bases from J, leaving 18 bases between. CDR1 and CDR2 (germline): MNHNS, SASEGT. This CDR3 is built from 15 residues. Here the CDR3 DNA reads TGTGCCAGCAGTACTCGGGTTGATATTTGGGAAAAACTGTTTTTT. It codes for CASSTRVDIWEKLFF.

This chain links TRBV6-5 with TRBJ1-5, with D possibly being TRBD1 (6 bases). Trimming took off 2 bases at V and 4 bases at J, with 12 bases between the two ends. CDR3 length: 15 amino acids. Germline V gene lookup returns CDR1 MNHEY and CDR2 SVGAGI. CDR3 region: CASSYNGQYNQPQHF. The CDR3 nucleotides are TGTGCCAGCAGTTACAACGGACAGTATAATCAGCCCCAGCATTTT.

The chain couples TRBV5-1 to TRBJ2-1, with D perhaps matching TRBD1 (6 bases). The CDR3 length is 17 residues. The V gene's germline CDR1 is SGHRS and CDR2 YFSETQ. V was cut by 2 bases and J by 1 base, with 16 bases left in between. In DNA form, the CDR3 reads TGCGCCAGCAGCTTTTATCTACAGGGTAGTTCCTACAATGAGCAGTTCTTC. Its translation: CASSFYLQGSSYNEQFF.

The CDR3 loop reads CASSLGTRGAETQYF. Here the CDR3 DNA reads TGTGCCAGCTCGCTTGGGACTAGAGGTGCGGAGACCCAGTACTTC. The chain has TRBV18 and TRBJ2-5; TRBD2 agrees at 8 bases. Unmatched junction bases numbered 11, after V lost 6 bases and J lost 5 bases. Germline CDR1 reads KGHSH; CDR2 reads LQKENI. The CDR3 has 15 amino acids.

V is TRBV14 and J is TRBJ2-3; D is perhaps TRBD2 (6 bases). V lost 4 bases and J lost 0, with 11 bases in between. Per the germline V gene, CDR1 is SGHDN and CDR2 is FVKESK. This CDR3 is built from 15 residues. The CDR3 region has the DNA TGTGCCAGCAGCCGTAGCGGTCCTAGCACAGATACGCAGTATTTT. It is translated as CASSRSGPSTDTQYF.

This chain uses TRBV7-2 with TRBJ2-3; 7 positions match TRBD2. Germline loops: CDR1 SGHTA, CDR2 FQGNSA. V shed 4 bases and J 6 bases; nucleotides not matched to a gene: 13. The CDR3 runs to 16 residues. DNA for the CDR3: TGTGCCAGCAGCTCACAACCGGTCGGGGGGTCGGATACGCAGTATTTT. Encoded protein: CASSSQPVGGSDTQYF.

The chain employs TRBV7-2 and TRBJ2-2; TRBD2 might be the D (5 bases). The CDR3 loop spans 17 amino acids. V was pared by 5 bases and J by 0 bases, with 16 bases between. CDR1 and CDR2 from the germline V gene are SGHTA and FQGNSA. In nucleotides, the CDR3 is TGTGCCAGCAGCAAGTCGGGCGGGTTTTCGAACACCGGGGAGCTGTTTTTT. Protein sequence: CASSKSGGFSNTGELFF.

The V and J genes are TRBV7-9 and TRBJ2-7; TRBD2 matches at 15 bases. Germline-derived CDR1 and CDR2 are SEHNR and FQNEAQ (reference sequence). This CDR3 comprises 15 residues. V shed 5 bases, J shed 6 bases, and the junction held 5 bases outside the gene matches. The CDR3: CASSRTSGGAGEQYF. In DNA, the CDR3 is TGTGCCAGCAGCCGGACTAGCGGGGGGGCCGGCGAGCAGTACTTC.

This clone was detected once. The CDR3, as DNA: TGCGCCAGCAGTCCGGGACAGTTATACGAGCAGTACTTC. This sequence encodes CASSPGQLYEQYF. This chain links TRBV10-2 with TRBJ2-7; 7 nucleotides agree with TRBD1. The junction had 5 bases not matched to a gene; V was cut back by 5 bases and J by 4 bases. The germline gives CDR1 WSHSY, CDR2 SAAADI. This CDR3 contains 13 residues.

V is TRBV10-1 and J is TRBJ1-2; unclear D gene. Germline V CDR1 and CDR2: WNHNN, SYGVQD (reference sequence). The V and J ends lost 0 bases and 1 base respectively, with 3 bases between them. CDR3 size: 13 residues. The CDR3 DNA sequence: TGCGCCAGCAGTGAGTCTGTTAACTATGGCTACACCTTC. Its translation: CASSESVNYGYTF.

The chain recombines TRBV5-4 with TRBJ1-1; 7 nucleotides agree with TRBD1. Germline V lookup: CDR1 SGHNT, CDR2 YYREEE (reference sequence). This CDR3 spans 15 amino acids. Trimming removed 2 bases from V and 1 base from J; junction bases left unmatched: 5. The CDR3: CASSFGGQTNTEAFF. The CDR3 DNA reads TGTGCCAGCAGCTTTGGGGGACAGACGAACACTGAAGCTTTCTTT.

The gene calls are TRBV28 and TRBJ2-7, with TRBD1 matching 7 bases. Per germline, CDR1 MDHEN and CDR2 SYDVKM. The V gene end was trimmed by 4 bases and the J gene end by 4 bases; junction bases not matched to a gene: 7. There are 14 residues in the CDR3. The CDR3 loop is CASSSTDRYYEQYF. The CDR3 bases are TGTGCCAGCAGTTCGACGGACAGGTATTACGAGCAGTACTTC. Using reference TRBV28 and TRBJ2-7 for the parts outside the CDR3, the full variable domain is DVKVTQSSRYLVKRTGEKVFLECVQDMDHENMFWYRQDPGLGLRLIYFSYDVKMKEKGDIPEGYSVSREKKERFSLILESASTNQTSMYLCASSSTDRYYEQYFGPGTRLTVT.

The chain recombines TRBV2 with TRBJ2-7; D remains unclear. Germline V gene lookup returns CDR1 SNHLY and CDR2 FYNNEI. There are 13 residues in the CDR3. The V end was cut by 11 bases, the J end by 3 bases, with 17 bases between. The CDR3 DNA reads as TGTGCCGGCTCGGCCATAAGGGACTACGAGCAGTACTTC. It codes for CAGSAIRDYEQYF.

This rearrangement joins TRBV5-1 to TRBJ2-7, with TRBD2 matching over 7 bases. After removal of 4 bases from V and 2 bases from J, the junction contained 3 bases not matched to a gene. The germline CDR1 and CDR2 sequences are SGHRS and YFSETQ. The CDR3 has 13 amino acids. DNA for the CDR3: TGCGCCAGCAGCGCCCGGGAGGCCTACGAGCAGTACTTC. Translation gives CASSAREAYEQYF.

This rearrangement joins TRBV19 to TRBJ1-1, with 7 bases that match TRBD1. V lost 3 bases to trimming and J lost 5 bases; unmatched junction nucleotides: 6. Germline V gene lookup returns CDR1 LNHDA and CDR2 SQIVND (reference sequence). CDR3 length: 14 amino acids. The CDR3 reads CASSMHQGGTEAFF. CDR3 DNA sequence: TGTGCCAGTAGTATGCACCAGGGGGGGACTGAAGCTTTCTTT.

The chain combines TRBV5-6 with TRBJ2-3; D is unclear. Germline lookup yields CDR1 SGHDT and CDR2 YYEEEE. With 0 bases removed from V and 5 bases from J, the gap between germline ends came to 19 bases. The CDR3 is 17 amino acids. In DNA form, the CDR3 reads TGTGCCAGCAGCTTGGCTTTTATGGGCATGGGGATAGATACGCAGTATTTT. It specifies CASSLAFMGMGIDTQYF.

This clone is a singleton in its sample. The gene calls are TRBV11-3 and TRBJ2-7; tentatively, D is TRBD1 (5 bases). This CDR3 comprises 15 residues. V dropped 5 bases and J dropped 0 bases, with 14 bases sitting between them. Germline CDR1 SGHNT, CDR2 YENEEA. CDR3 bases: TGTGCCAGCAGCGCGAAGGGGTCGGGCTCCTACGAGCAGTACTTC. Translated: CASSAKGSGSYEQYF.

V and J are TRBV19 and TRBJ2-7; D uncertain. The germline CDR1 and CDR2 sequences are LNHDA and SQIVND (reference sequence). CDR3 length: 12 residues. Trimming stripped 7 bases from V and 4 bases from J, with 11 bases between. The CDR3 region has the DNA TGTGCCAGTACGGGCCCCACGTACGAGCAGTACTTC. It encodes CASTGPTYEQYF.

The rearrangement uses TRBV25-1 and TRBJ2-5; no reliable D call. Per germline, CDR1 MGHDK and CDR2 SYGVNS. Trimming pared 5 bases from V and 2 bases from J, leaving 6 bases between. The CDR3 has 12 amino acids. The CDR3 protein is CASSLRQETQYF. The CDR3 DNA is TGTGCCAGCAGTCTCCGACAAGAGACCCAGTACTTC.